This record looks at one T cell receptor (beta chain) sequence and its context. The data originate from a study of T cell responses to AZD1222 COVID-19 vaccine. Clones were read by immunoSEQ multiplex PCR, and TCRdb kept only the in-frame ones, dropping some. The profile shows 150,000 to 200,000 clones, around 92% of them singletons. There are 14 residues in the CDR3. Germline V gene data show CDR1 as SGHTA and CDR2 as FQGNSA. Trimming stripped 2 bases from V and 2 bases from J, with 7 bases between. This clonotype was obtained from an adult in good health. This specimen was peripheral blood, taken on day 0 of AZD1222 vaccination. This chain links TRBV7-2 with TRBJ2-1, with unresolved D. CDR3 nucleotides: TGTGCCAGCAGCTTATTGACCCCCTACAATGAGCAGTTCTTC. It encodes CASSLLTPYNEQFF.